This T cell receptor (beta chain) was sequenced for a study of OX40 agonist ivuxolimab in advanced cancers. The study's findings and limits: At 0.1 to 3.0 mg/kg, CD4+ and CD8+ blood T cells expanded clonally by week 6. No determination was made of the antigen specificity of the expanded peripheral T cells. Among T cells, CD8+ cells averaged more expanded clones than CD4+ cells.

Data came from immunoSEQ multiplex PCR; TCRdb stores just in-frame clones and leaves some out. The top ten clones hold around a sixth of a sample with approximately 61,000 clones, about 89% of them seen once. Concerning this clone itself: Its specificity is unknown.

Germline CDR1 is SGHRS and CDR2 is YFSETQ. The length of the CDR3 is 15 residues. V gave up 1 base and J gave up 2 bases, with 12 bases separating them. The chain carries TRBV5-1 and TRBJ2-5; D is unresolved. The clonotype originates from an adult with an advanced solid tumor such as melanoma, head and neck, liver or kidney cancer. Sequencing used CD4+ or CD8+ T cells sorted from blood, obtained in a trial of the OX40 agonist ivuxolimab. CDR3 in DNA: TGCGCCAGCAGCTTGAATGCGGCACCTCAAGAGACCCAGTACTTC. Protein sequence: CASSLNAAPQETQYF.